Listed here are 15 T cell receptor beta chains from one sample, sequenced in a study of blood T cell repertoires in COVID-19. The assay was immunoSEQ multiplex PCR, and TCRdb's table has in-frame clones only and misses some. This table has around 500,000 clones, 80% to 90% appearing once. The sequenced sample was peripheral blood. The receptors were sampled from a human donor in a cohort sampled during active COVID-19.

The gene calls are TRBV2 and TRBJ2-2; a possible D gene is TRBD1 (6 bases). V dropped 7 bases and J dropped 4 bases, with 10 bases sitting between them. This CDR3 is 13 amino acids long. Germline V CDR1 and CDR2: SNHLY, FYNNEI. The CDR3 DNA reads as TGTGCCAGCAAGCAGGGGACCACCGGGGAGCTGTTTTTT. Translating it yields CASKQGTTGELFF.

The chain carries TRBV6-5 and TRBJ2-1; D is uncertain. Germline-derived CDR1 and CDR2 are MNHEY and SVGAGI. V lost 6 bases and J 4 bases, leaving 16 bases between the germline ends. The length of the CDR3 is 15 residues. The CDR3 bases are TGTGCCAGCAGCTCGGCTTCCGGGTCTTACAATGAGCAGTTCTTC. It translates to CASSSASGSYNEQFF.

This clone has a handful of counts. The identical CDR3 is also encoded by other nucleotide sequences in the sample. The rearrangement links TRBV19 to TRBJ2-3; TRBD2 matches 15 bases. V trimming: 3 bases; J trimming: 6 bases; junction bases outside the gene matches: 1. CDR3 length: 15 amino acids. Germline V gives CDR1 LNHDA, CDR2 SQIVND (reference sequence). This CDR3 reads CASSMGLAGGDTQYF. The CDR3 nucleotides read TGTGCCAGTAGTATGGGACTAGCGGGAGGCGATACGCAGTATTTT.

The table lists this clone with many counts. This chain's CDR3 is CSVQPEGDREEAFF. In DNA, the CDR3 is TGCAGCGTTCAGCCGGAGGGCGACCGAGAAGAAGCTTTCTTT. The gene calls are TRBV29-1 and TRBJ1-1; no clear D. The V gene's germline CDR1 is SQVTM and CDR2 ANQGSEA. Trimming took off 5 bases at V and 8 bases at J, with 21 bases between the two ends. The length of the CDR3 is 14 residues.

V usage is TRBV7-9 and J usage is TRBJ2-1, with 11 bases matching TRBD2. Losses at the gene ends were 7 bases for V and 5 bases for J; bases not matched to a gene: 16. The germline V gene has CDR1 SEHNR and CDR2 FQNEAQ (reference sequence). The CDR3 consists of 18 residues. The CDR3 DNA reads TGTGCCAGCACCAAAGGGGTAGCGGGAGGGTGGGGGCACAATGAGCAGTTCTTC. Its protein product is CASTKGVAGGWGHNEQFF.

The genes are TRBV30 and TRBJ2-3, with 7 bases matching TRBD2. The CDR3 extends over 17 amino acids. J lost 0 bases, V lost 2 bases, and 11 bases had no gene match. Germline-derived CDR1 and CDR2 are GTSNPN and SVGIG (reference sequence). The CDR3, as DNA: TGTGCCTGGAGTTTGGGGGGGGGTAACCCTAGCACAGATACGCAGTATTTT. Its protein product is CAWSLGGGNPSTDTQYF. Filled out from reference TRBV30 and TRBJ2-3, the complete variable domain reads SQTIHQWPATLVQPVGSPLSLECTVEGTSNPNLYWYRQAAGRGLQLLFYSVGIGQISSEVPQNLSASRPQDRQFILSSKKLLLSDSGFYLCAWSLGGGNPSTDTQYFGPGTRLTVL.

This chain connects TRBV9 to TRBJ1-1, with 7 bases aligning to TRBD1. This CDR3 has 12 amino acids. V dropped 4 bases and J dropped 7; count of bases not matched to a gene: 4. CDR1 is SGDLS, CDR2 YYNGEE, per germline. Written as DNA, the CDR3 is TGTGCCAGCAGCCGGGACAGTATTGAAGCTTTCTTT. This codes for CASSRDSIEAFF.

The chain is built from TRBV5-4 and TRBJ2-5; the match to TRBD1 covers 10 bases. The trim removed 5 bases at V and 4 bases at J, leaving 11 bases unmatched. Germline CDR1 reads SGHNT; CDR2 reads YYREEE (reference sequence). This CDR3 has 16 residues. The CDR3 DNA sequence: TGTGCCAGCAGTTCTTATATCCGGGACAGGGGAGAGACCCAGTACTTC. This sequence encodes CASSSYIRDRGETQYF.

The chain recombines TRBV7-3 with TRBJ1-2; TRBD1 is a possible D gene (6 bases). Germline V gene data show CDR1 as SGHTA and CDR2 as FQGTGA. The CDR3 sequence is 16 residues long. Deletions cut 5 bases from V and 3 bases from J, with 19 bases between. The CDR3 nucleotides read TGTGCCAGCAGCCCCGGCGGGGGGCGCCGGGACTATGGCTACACCTTC. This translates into CASSPGGGRRDYGYTF.

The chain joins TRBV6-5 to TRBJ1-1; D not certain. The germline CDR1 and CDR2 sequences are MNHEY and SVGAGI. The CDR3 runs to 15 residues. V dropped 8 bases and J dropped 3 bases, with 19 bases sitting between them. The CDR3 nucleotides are TGTGCCAGCCAAATCCCGGGGAGGCCCTACACTGAAGCTTTCTTT. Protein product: CASQIPGRPYTEAFF.

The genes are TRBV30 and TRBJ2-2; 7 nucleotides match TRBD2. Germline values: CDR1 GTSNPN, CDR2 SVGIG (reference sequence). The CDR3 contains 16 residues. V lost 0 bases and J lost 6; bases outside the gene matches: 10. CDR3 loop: CAWSVTGTGGPGELFF. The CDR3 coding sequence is TGTGCCTGGAGTGTAACCGGGACGGGGGGACCCGGGGAGCTGTTTTTT.

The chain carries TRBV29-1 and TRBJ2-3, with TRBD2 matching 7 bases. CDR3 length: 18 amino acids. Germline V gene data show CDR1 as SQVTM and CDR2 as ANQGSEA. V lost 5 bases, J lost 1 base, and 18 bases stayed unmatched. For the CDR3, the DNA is TGCAGCGTTCAAGGGAGGGCGGGGCAATATTTTCGCACAGATACGCAGTATTTT. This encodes CSVQGRAGQYFRTDTQYF.

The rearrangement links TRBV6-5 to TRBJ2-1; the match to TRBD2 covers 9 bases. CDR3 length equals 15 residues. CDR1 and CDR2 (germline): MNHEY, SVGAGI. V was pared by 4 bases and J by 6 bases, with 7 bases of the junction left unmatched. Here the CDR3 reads CASSSRPAGGNEQFF. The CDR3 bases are TGTGCCAGCAGTTCTCGTCCAGCGGGAGGCAATGAGCAGTTCTTC.

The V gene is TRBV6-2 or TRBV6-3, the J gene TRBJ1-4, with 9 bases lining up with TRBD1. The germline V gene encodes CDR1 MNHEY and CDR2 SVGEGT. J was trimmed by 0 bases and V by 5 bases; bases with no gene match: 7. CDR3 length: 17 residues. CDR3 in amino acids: CASSKTQGASTNEKLFF. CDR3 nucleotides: TGTGCCAGCAGTAAAACACAGGGGGCGTCAACTAATGAAAAACTGTTTTTT.

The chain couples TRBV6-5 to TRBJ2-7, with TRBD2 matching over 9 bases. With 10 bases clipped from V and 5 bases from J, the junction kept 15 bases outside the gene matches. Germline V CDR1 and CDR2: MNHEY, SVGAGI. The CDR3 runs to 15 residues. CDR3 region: CATYRRGLAADEQYF. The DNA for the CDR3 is TGTGCCACCTACCGTAGGGGACTAGCCGCGGACGAGCAGTACTTC.